This is a list of T cell receptor beta chains from one sample in a study of neurological immune-mediated disorders. TCRdb recomputed calls from the 5' RACE reads with MiXCR, one row per CDR3 protein. The sample records some 46,000 distinct CDR3 sequences, around 10% being singletons. Sequencing was carried out using PBMCs. These receptors were obtained from a man aged 65-85 years with HTLV-1-associated myelopathy (HAM/TSP). CDR3s include the opening cysteine and the closing phenylalanine or tryptophan. Fields, in order: clone size, J gene, D gene, CDR3 length, V gene, CDR3 DNA, CDR3 protein. The D gene is left open where the match is weak. Some rows mark clone size as missing; the rest say once, few, many or name a class of expanded clone.

>many|TRBJ2-2|TRBD1|15|TRBV20-1
TGCAGTGCTATCGGGACAGGGTTTCTGTCCGGGGAGCTGTTTTTT
CSAIGTGFLSGELFF
>many|TRBJ2-1|-|13|TRBV7-2
TGTGCCACCGGGGCCACTACAGACGTTGAGCAGTTCTTC
CATGATTDVEQFF
>once|TRBJ2-5|-|15|TRBV5-1
TGCGCCAGCAGCTTTACAGGTGGATTACATGAGACCCAGTACTTC
CASSFTGGLHETQYF
>many|TRBJ1-1|-|15|TRBV15
TGTGCCACCAGCAGCCGTTGGGGGAAGAACACTGAAGCTTTCTTT
CATSSRWGKNTEAFF
>many|TRBJ2-5|-|13|TRBV18
TGTGCCAGCTCACTTGGGACCCGGGAGACCCAGTACTTC
CASSLGTRETQYF
>few|TRBJ2-5|TRBD2|16|TRBV4-2
TGTGCCAGCAGCCAAGAGATTCGGGAGGGCCAAGAGACCCAGTACTTC
CASSQEIREGQETQYF
>many|TRBJ2-1|TRBD2|14|TRBV28
TGTGCCAGCAGTCCTAGCGGGAGGTACAATGAGCAGTTCTTC
CASSPSGRYNEQFF
>many|TRBJ2-7|-|12|TRBV20-1
TGCATGACCGGGACGTCTCCCTACGAGCAGTACTTC
CMTGTSPYEQYF
>many|TRBJ2-1|-|14|TRBV10-3
TGTGCCATCAGAGAGGTAGCGGATGGGAATGAGCAGTTCTTC
CAIREVADGNEQFF
>many|TRBJ2-7|-|13|TRBV7-2
TGTGCCAGCAGCCAGGGTTCCCTGTACGAGCAGTACTTC
CASSQGSLYEQYF
>many|TRBJ2-7|-|14|TRBV7-2
TGTGCCAGCAGCTTAGCAGGGGAAGCCTACGAGCAGTACTTC
CASSLAGEAYEQYF
>-|TRBJ1-5|-|12|TRBV7-9
TGTGCCAGCAGCTTTGCAGAAAAGCACCAGCATTTT
CASSFAEKHQHF
>few|TRBJ1-6|-|14|TRBV20-1
TGCAGTGCCAAGGGGGTATCCTATAATTCACCCCTCCACTTT
CSAKGVSYNSPLHF
>many|TRBJ2-1|-|13|TRBV7-3
TGTGCCAGCAGCTTTGCTAGTCAAAATGAGCAGTTCTTC
CASSFASQNEQFF
>-|TRBJ2-7|-|13|TRBV4-1
TGCGCCAGCAGCCAAGACAAGACCTACGAGCAGTACTTC
CASSQDKTYEQYF
>many|TRBJ2-6|TRBD1|20|TRBV24-1
TGTGCCACCAGTGATTGGGGGACAGGGGGGTTTGCTCCTGGGGCCAACGTCCTGACTTTC
CATSDWGTGGFAPGANVLTF
>many|TRBJ2-5|-|15|TRBV20-1
TGCAGTGCTAGAGATGTGGTAGCGGTACAAGAGACCCAGTACTTC
CSARDVVAVQETQYF